The 16 T cell receptor beta chains below were found in one sample sequenced in a study of cytomegalovirus exposure and HLA in healthy donors. The PCR was carried out with 60 Vbeta primers and 13 Jbeta primers. Here immunoSEQ multiplex PCR was the method, and the copy in TCRdb shows in-frame clones only, minus some. In the table there are about 75,000 clones, around 83% of which are singletons. Sequenced material: PBMCs. These receptors were obtained from an older man in good health and CMV-seropositive.

The chain uses TRBV2 and TRBJ2-3; TRBD1 matches at 10 bases. The V segment lost 6 bases and the J segment 3 bases; nucleotides outside the gene matches: 9. Germline V gene lookup returns CDR1 SNHLY and CDR2 FYNNEI. CDR3 length: 16 amino acids. CDR3 DNA sequence: TGTGCCAGCAGGGCAGCCGGGACAGGGGTGACAGATACGCAGTATTTT. Translating gives CASRAAGTGVTDTQYF.

CDR3 amino acids: CASSLTGTGAGELFF. In DNA form, the CDR3 reads TGTGCCAGCAGCCTAACCGGGACAGGCGCCGGGGAGCTGTTTTTT. The chain couples TRBV11-2 to TRBJ2-2, with 8 bases lining up with TRBD1. V gave up 5 bases and J gave up 6 bases; unmatched junction bases: 8. The CDR3 runs to 15 residues. Germline CDR1 is SGHAT and CDR2 is FQNNGV.

The rearrangement joins TRBV6-6 to TRBJ2-5, with 10 bases matching TRBD1. Germline V gene data show CDR1 as MNHNY and CDR2 as SVGAGI (reference sequence). The CDR3 contains 15 residues. After removal of 4 bases from V and 1 base from J, the junction contained 3 bases not matched to a gene. In DNA form, the CDR3 reads TGTGCCAGCAGTTTAGGGACAGGGGCCCAAGAGACCCAGTACTTC. Translating it yields CASSLGTGAQETQYF.

This chain joins TRBV19 and TRBJ2-7; TRBD2 might be the D (6 bases). Germline V CDR1 and CDR2: LNHDA, SQIVND (reference sequence). CDR3 size: 14 residues. Trimming took off 5 bases at V and 1 base at J, with 12 bases between the two ends. The CDR3 DNA reads TGTGCCAGTAGTCGGGCCGGGGGTTCCTACGAGCAGTACTTC. It encodes CASSRAGGSYEQYF. Based on the CDR3 plus reference TRBV19 and TRBJ2-7, the full variable domain is DGGITQSPKYLFRKEGQNVTLSCEQNLNHDAMYWYRQDPGQGLRLIYYSQIVNDFQKGDIAEGYSVSREKKESFPLTVTSAQKNPTAFYLCASSRAGGSYEQYFGPGTRLTVT.

This chain connects TRBV10-1 to TRBJ2-5; 7 bases align to TRBD1. V gave up 5 bases and J gave up 2 bases; unmatched junction bases: 8. Germline V gene data show CDR1 as WNHNN and CDR2 as SYGVQD (reference sequence). This CDR3 is built from 15 residues. Written as DNA, the CDR3 is TGCGCCAGCAGTAGAAGTCGACAGGGACAAGAGACCCAGTACTTC. It encodes CASSRSRQGQETQYF.

The chain is built from TRBV7-2 and TRBJ2-5; 15 bases align to TRBD2. Unmatched junction bases numbered 9, after V lost 11 bases and J lost 2 bases. The germline V gene has CDR1 SGHTA and CDR2 FQGNSA. The CDR3 runs 16 residues. DNA for the CDR3: TGTGCCTGCGGACTAGCGGGGGGGCGAGGGCAAGAGACCCAGTACTTC. This gives the protein CACGLAGGRGQETQYF.

Regarding this clone: Compared with germline, one end of the junction differs, possibly owing to a read error. This chain joins TRBV4-1 and TRBJ1-1; the match to TRBD1 covers 12 bases. Germline CDR1 is MGHRA and CDR2 is YSYEKL. The CDR3 covers 14 residues. The CDR3 DNA reads TGCGCCAGCAGCCTGGGGACAGGGGGCGCTGAGGCTTTCTTT. Protein: CASSLGTGGAEAFF.

For the CDR3, the DNA is TGTGCCAGCAGCTTATTTGGCGGGCGATTTGGGGAGACCCAGTACTTC. This encodes CASSLFGGRFGETQYF. The chain carries TRBV7-2 and TRBJ2-5, with D perhaps matching TRBD2 (5 bases). V gave up 2 bases and J gave up 5 bases, with 18 bases separating them. CDR3 length: 16 residues. Germline V gene data show CDR1 as SGHTA and CDR2 as FQGNSA.

This clone was seen more than once but under ten times. The V and J genes are TRBV4-1 and TRBJ1-2, with TRBD1 identical over 7 bases. The V segment lost 2 bases and the J segment 0 bases; nucleotides outside the gene matches: 12. CDR1 is MGHRA and CDR2 is YSYEKL in the germline V gene. This CDR3 contains 18 residues. The CDR3 nucleotides read TGCGCCAGCAGCCAAACGACCGGGACAGCGATAGCTAACTATGGCTACACCTTC. Translation gives CASSQTTGTAIANYGYTF.

The chain links TRBV5-1 to TRBJ2-2; 7 bases align to TRBD1. The CDR3 runs 14 residues. The germline CDR1 and CDR2 sequences are SGHRS and YFSETQ. With V trimmed by 4 bases and J by 2 bases, 2 bases remained unmatched. Written as DNA, the CDR3 is TGCGCCAGCAGCAGGGGGCAAAACACCGGGGAGCTGTTTTTT. Translated: CASSRGQNTGELFF.

This clone appeared a single time. The genes are TRBV19 and TRBJ1-5, with 8 bases fitting TRBD1. Trimming at V came to 0 bases and at J to 9 bases, leaving 4 bases not matched to a gene. The CDR3 has 14 residues. The germline CDR1 and CDR2 sequences are LNHDA and SQIVND (reference sequence). The CDR3 loop is CASSIEGGTGPQHF. DNA for the CDR3: TGTGCCAGTAGTATAGAAGGGGGGACAGGGCCCCAGCATTTT.

The genes are TRBV7-2 and TRBJ1-3; D remains ambiguous. CDR1 SGHTA and CDR2 FQGNSA come from the germline V gene. Trimming removed 0 bases from V and 0 bases from J, with 6 bases in between. This CDR3 spans 15 amino acids. CDR3 sequence reads: CASSLAPSSGNTIYF. DNA for the CDR3: TGTGCCAGCAGCTTAGCTCCTAGCTCTGGAAACACCATATATTTT.

The V and J genes are TRBV19 and TRBJ1-1; D is unresolved. Germline assignment: CDR1 LNHDA and CDR2 SQIVND (reference sequence). The CDR3 is 14 residues long. The V and J ends lost 5 bases and 4 bases respectively, with 14 bases between them. CDR3 in amino acids: CASSSGMGGTEAFF. The CDR3 nucleotides are TGTGCCAGTAGTTCGGGGATGGGTGGCACTGAAGCTTTCTTT.

The V call is TRBV19, the J call TRBJ2-3, with D unresolved. CDR1 is LNHDA, CDR2 SQIVND, per germline (reference sequence). The V and J ends lost 5 bases and 2 bases respectively, with 11 bases between them. The CDR3 is 14 residues long. The DNA for the CDR3 is TGTGCCAGTAGTTTGAGTTCGGTCACAGATACGCAGTATTTT. Residues: CASSLSSVTDTQYF.

This chain uses TRBV7-3 with TRBJ2-3, with 8 bases fitting TRBD2. V lost 2 bases, J lost 1 base, and 2 bases stayed unmatched. The CDR3 has 15 residues. Germline CDR1 SGHTA, CDR2 FQGTGA. The CDR3 loop reads CASSLHGRGTDTQYF. Written as DNA, the CDR3 is TGTGCCAGCAGCTTACACGGGAGGGGCACAGATACGCAGTATTTT.

The chain recombines TRBV9 with TRBJ1-1; no reliable D call. V was shortened by 2 bases and J by 5 bases, with 10 bases between the two germline ends. CDR1 is SGDLS and CDR2 is YYNGEE in the germline V gene. The CDR3 has 13 residues. CDR3 sequence: CASSVGGRTEAFF. CDR3 coding DNA: TGTGCCAGCAGCGTGGGAGGGAGGACTGAAGCTTTCTTT.